These 9 T cell receptor beta chains were all obtained from the same sample, sequenced in a study of spatial heterogeneity in lung cancer. Time point specified: sample taken at primary tumor resection. MiXCR was run by TCRdb on the 5' RACE reads, yielding one entry per CDR3 protein. The table lists fewer than 150 distinct CDR3 sequences, about a sixth of them singletons, with less than 45% in the top ten. The specimen was normal lung tissue next to the tumor, collected at surgery. The receptors come from a female donor with early-stage non-small cell lung cancer.

Judged by abundance, this clonotype is large (0.1 to 1%). Because this beta chain is a stray read in a library intended to capture alpha chains, its abundance should not be given much weight. The rearrangement joins TRBV5-4 to TRBJ1-1, with D tentatively TRBD1 (6 bases). Per germline, CDR1 SGHNT and CDR2 YYREEE (reference sequence). There are 14 residues in the CDR3. Trimming took 2 bases from V and 0 from J, leaving 8 bases between them. The CDR3 loop is CASSFQGMNTEAFF. Here the CDR3 DNA reads TGTGCCAGCAGCTTCCAGGGGATGAACACTGAAGCTTTCTTT.

This clonotype is large. The library was prepared for alpha chains; this beta chain is a stray read, so its frequency means little. The V and J genes are TRBV5-1 and TRBJ2-5, with D tentatively TRBD1 or TRBD2 (5 bases each). This CDR3 has 16 amino acids. With 4 bases removed from V and 1 base from J, the gap between germline ends came to 17 bases. Germline V gene data show CDR1 as SGHRS and CDR2 as YFSETQ. CDR3 region: CASSPNSQGPQETQYF. DNA for the CDR3: TGCGCCAGCAGCCCGAATTCGCAGGGACCCCAAGAGACCCAGTACTTC.

Turning to this clonotype: Found in a library prepared for alpha chains, this beta chain is an off-target read, and its abundance has little meaning. This rearrangement joins TRBV28 to TRBJ2-5, with D uncertain. The CDR3 runs 15 residues. Germline V gene data show CDR1 as MDHEN and CDR2 as SYDVKM. Between the trimmed V and J ends, which lost 2 bases and 2 bases, there was a span of 12 bases. The CDR3 DNA reads TGTGCCAGCAGTTTAGGAGCGTCCTCTCAAGAGACCCAGTACTTC. It yields the protein CASSLGASSQETQYF. Complete variable domain (other parts from reference TRBV28 and TRBJ2-5): DVKVTQSSRYLVKRTGEKVFLECVQDMDHENMFWYRQDPGLGLRLIYFSYDVKMKEKGDIPEGYSVSREKKERFSLILESASTNQTSMYLCASSLGASSQETQYFGPGTRLLVL.

By its share, this clonotype is large (0.1 to 1%). This beta chain was picked up by a library intended for alpha chains and is off target, so its count carries little meaning. This CDR3 is CATSDSGGGGELFF. CDR3 coding DNA: TGTGCCACCAGTGATTCGGGAGGCGGAGGGGAGCTGTTTTTT. The chain carries TRBV24-1 and TRBJ2-2; TRBD2 agrees at 7 bases. V shed 2 bases, J shed 8 bases, and the junction held 4 bases outside the gene matches. This CDR3 comprises 14 residues. Germline V CDR1 and CDR2: KGHDR, SFDVKD.

By share of the sample, this clonotype is large (0.1 to 1%). This beta chain is a stray sequence in a library constructed for alpha chains; its clone size is not meaningful. The chain recombines TRBV2 with TRBJ2-6, with unresolved D. The V end lost 8 bases, the J end lost 2 bases, and 4 bases lay between the germline ends. The CDR3 has 12 amino acids. Germline V gives CDR1 SNHLY, CDR2 FYNNEI. CDR3 residues: CASQAGANVLTF. The CDR3 nucleotides are TGTGCCAGCCAAGCTGGGGCCAACGTCCTGACTTTC.

By its share, this clonotype is large (0.1 to 1%). Because this beta chain is a stray read in a library intended to capture alpha chains, its abundance should not be given much weight. The chain combines TRBV15 with TRBJ2-1, with D uncertain. CDR1 is LNHNV and CDR2 is YYDKDF in the germline V gene (reference sequence). The CDR3 totals 18 residues. V lost 1 base and J lost 4, with 20 bases in between. CDR3 sequence (DNA): TGTGCCACCAGCAGAGTGAGATTTGTTGGTAAAGGGTACAATGAGCAGTTCTTC. Its protein is CATSRVRFVGKGYNEQFF.

This clonotype rates as large. For a library built for alpha chains, this beta chain is a stray read; little rests on its size. The V call is TRBV5-4, the J call TRBJ2-2; unclear D gene. This CDR3 spans 15 amino acids. V lost 0 bases, J lost 1 base, and 7 bases lay in between. Germline CDR1 and CDR2: SGHNT and YYREEE (reference sequence). CDR3 sequence reads: CASSLEARNTGELFF. The CDR3 nucleotides read TGTGCCAGCAGCTTGGAGGCTAGGAACACCGGGGAGCTGTTTTTT.

This clonotype is hyperexpanded in the sample. A library made for alpha chains picked up this beta chain off target, so its size means little. This rearrangement joins TRBV7-2 to TRBJ2-1; a possible D gene is TRBD1 (5 bases). V lost 5 bases and J lost 6, with 14 bases in between. The germline CDR1 and CDR2 sequences are SGHTA and FQGNSA. The CDR3 is 14 amino acids. CDR3 residues: CASSAHQGSNEQFF. The DNA of the CDR3 is TGTGCCAGCAGCGCGCATCAGGGTTCCAATGAGCAGTTCTTC.

This clonotype is large (0.1 to 1%). This beta chain appears as a stray read in a library generated for alpha chains; its size is not informative. This rearrangement joins TRBV11-2 to TRBJ2-2, with D unclear. This CDR3 region has 14 residues. V was shortened by 0 bases and J by 5 bases, with 7 bases between the two germline ends. The V gene's germline CDR1 is SGHAT and CDR2 FQNNGV. The CDR3 reads CASSLEAWTGELFF. CDR3 nucleotide sequence: TGTGCCAGCAGCTTAGAGGCGTGGACCGGGGAGCTGTTTTTT.